These 6 T cell receptor beta chains share one sample of origin, sequenced in a study of shared T cell receptors in the human thymus. Sequenced by immunoSEQ multiplex PCR; TCRdb stores in-frame clones only, minus some. Among hundreds of thousands of clones listed, more than 70% were seen once. The same data also contributed to another study, on human thymus T cells.

The specimen was thymocytes. These receptors were taken from a boy under two years old with a congenital heart defect.

The CDR3 is CSVGQGGTEAFF. In nucleotides, the CDR3 is TGCAGCGTTGGACAGGGGGGCACTGAAGCTTTCTTT. The chain combines TRBV29-1 with TRBJ1-1, with 9 bases fitting TRBD1. With V trimmed by 4 bases and J by 4 bases, 1 base remained unmatched. CDR1 SQVTM and CDR2 ANQGSEA come from the germline V gene. The CDR3 is 12 residues long.

The chain recombines TRBV6-1 with TRBJ2-3; 8 bases are shared with TRBD1. This CDR3 spans 15 amino acids. V was clipped by 8 bases and J by 3 bases; unmatched bases: 10. In germline, CDR1 is MNHNS, CDR2 SASEGT. DNA for the CDR3: TGTGCCAGCGCATCTCATCAGGGGGCAACAGATACGCAGTATTTT. As protein: CASASHQGATDTQYF.

The chain recombines TRBV4-1 with TRBJ1-1, with 9 bases matching TRBD1. Germline values: CDR1 MGHRA, CDR2 YSYEKL. The J segment lost 5 bases and the V segment lost 3 bases, leaving 10 bases of the junction unmatched. CDR3 size: 16 residues. Here the CDR3 reads CASSHPSGQGKTEAFF. DNA of the CDR3: TGCGCCAGCAGCCATCCCTCGGGACAGGGAAAAACTGAAGCTTTCTTT.

The table lists this clone with a few counts. The chain joins TRBV5-5 to TRBJ1-6, with a tentative D call TRBD1 (6 bases). CDR3 length equals 15 residues. Trimming cost V 3 bases and J 8 bases, with 15 bases left between them. Germline loops: CDR1 SGHKS, CDR2 YYEKEE (reference sequence). CDR3 coding DNA: TGTGCCAGCAGCTGGGGGCGGGGGCGCGATTCACCCCTCCACTTT. This codes for CASSWGRGRDSPLHF.

This clone was counted between two and nine times. The chain combines TRBV7-9 with TRBJ1-6, with D tentatively TRBD1 (5 bases). This CDR3 is 16 amino acids long. The germline V and J ends were trimmed by 0 bases and 3 bases, with 9 bases remaining between them. In germline, CDR1 is SEHNR, CDR2 FQNEAQ (reference sequence). The CDR3 DNA follows: TGTGCCAGCAGCTTAGCTGACAGCATCTATAATTCACCCCTCCACTTT. Translated: CASSLADSIYNSPLHF.

The chain combines TRBV7-6 with TRBJ2-3, with 10 bases matching TRBD2. J lost 2 bases, V lost 1 base, and 6 bases had no gene match. This CDR3 spans 17 amino acids. In germline, CDR1 is SGHVS, CDR2 FNYEAQ. The CDR3 region is CASSLVWTSGPTDTQYF. CDR3 DNA sequence: TGTGCCAGCAGCTTAGTTTGGACTAGCGGACCCACAGATACGCAGTATTTT. Combining the CDR3 with reference TRBV7-6 and TRBJ2-3 gives the whole variable domain GAGVSQSPRYKVTKRGQDVALRCDPISGHVSLYWYRQALGQGPEFLTYFNYEAQQDKSGLPNDRFSAERPEGSISTLTIQRTEQRDSAMYRCASSLVWTSGPTDTQYFGPGTRLTVL.